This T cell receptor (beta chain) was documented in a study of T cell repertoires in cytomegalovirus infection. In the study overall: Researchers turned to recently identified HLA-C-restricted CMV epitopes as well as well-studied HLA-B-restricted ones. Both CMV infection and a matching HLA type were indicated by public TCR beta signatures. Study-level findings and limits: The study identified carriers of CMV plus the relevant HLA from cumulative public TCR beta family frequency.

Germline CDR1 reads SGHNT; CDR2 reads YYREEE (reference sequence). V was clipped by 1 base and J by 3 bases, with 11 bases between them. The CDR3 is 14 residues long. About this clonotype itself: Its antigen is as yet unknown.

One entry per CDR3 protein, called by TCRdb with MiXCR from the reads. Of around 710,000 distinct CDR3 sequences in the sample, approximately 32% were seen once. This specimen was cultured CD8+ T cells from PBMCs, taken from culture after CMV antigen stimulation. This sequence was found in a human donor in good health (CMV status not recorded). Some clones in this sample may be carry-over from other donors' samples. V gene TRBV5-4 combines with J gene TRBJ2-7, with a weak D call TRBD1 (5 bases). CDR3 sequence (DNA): TGTGCCAGCAGCTTGCGGCAGGGAAGCTACGAGCAGTACTTC. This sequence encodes CASSLRQGSYEQYF.